This T cell receptor beta chain was retrieved from a study of CD8 T cells in ankylosing spondylitis. TCRdb reanalysed the 5' RACE reads using MiXCR and keeps one entry per CDR3 protein. The sample yields around 88,000 distinct CDR3 sequences, about 8.1% seen once. Ten or more counts support this clonotype. Sequenced: blood, either unsorted or a sorted T cell fraction (not recorded which). The receptor was isolated from a male donor with ankylosing spondylitis or in good health (not recorded which).

CDR3 nucleotide sequence: TGTGCCAGCAGTTTGTCCAGGGACGCTGGCTACACCTTC. As protein: CASSLSRDAGYTF. The rearrangement joins TRBV27 to TRBJ1-2; TRBD1 might be the D (5 bases). Germline CDR1 and CDR2: MNHEY and SMNVEV (reference sequence). The V and J ends lost 3 bases and 7 bases respectively, with 12 bases between them. This CDR3 contains 13 residues.